This TCR beta chain was obtained from a study of T-cell memory formation after mild COVID-19. Germline assignment: CDR1 SGHTA and CDR2 FQGNSA. Trimming stripped 5 bases from V and 4 bases from J, with 14 bases between. This CDR3 is built from 14 residues. The sample holds many counts of this clonotype. Libraries for TCRalpha and TCRbeta carried sample barcodes and unique molecular identifiers via 5'RACE. TCRdb reprocessed the 5' RACE reads via MiXCR and lists one record per CDR3 protein. The table has more than 300,000 distinct CDR3 sequences, around 15% seen once; the top ten hold about 20%. The source is a man aged 18 to 35 who had mild COVID-19 (a few samples of this study predate the infection). Cell type and time point are not known. Sequenced: PBMCs or a T cell subset sorted from them (not recorded which). The chain employs TRBV7-2 and TRBJ1-2; D is possibly TRBD1 (5 bases). The CDR3, as DNA: TGTGCCAGCAGCCTTTCCGGGACGGCCTATGGCTACACCTTC. Translated: CASSLSGTAYGYTF.